This is a list of T cell receptor beta chains from one sample in a study of cytomegalovirus exposure and HLA in healthy donors. This table comes from immunoSEQ multiplex PCR, and its TCRdb copy is limited to in-frame clones, with some not included. The sample yields approximately 160,000 clones, approximately 81% seen once. Sequenced: PBMCs. The receptors originated from a male donor in good health and CMV-seronegative. Each CDR3 is given with its conserved first and last residue. The D gene is left open where the match is weak. Rows may omit the clone size; those that give it use once, few, many or a size class.

d_call	v_call	clone_size	j_call	cdr3_aa	cdr3_nt
TRBD2	TRBV28	.	TRBJ2-2	CASTPGLANTGELFF	TGTGCCAGCACCCCCGGACTAGCGAACACCGGGGAGCTGTTTTTT
.	TRBV5-1	.	TRBJ1-2	CASSLGPFNYGYTF	TGCGCCAGCAGCTTGGGTCCCTTCAACTATGGCTACACCTTC
.	TRBV5-4	once	TRBJ2-7	CASSLNGEGRWYEQYF	TGTGCCAGCAGCTTGAATGGCGAGGGCCGCTGGTACGAGCAGTACTTC
.	TRBV2	.	TRBJ2-5	CASSEISQRNGGETQYF	TGTGCCAGCAGTGAGATCTCCCAGAGGAACGGGGGAGAGACCCAGTACTTC
.	TRBV28	.	TRBJ2-3	CASSPPGGVSTDTQYF	TGTGCCAGCAGCCCACCCGGGGGTGTTAGCACAGATACGCAGTATTTT
.	TRBV9	few	TRBJ1-1	CASSVGAGNTEAFF	TGTGCCAGCAGCGTAGGGGCAGGGAACACTGAAGCTTTCTTT
TRBD1	TRBV5-1	once	TRBJ1-3	CARKQGAQGYGNTIYF	TGCGCCAGAAAGCAGGGGGCGCAAGGATACGGAAACACCATATATTTT
.	TRBV5-1	.	TRBJ1-1	CASRWGGAGDTEAFF	TGCGCCAGCAGATGGGGGGGCGCAGGTGATACTGAAGCTTTCTTT
.	TRBV27	.	TRBJ1-1	CASSQRWVLRTTEAFF	TGTGCCAGCAGCCAGAGGTGGGTCCTAAGGACTACTGAAGCTTTCTTT
TRBD2	TRBV13	.	TRBJ2-3	CASSLGRGLAGGPTDTQYF	TGTGCCAGCAGCTTAGGCCGGGGGCTAGCGGGGGGGCCAACCGATACGCAGTATTTT
.	TRBV2	.	TRBJ1-1	CASSDPDRYTEAFF	TGTGCCAGCAGTGACCCCGACAGGTACACTGAAGCTTTCTTT
.	TRBV7-9	.	TRBJ1-3	CSSSLVIGNSGNTIYF	TGTTCCAGCAGCTTAGTTATCGGGAACTCTGGAAACACCATATATTTT
TRBD1	TRBV6-5	.	TRBJ1-4	CASTGDRAVEKLFF	TGTGCCAGCACCGGGGACAGGGCTGTCGAAAAACTGTTTTTT
.	TRBV14	.	TRBJ1-6	CASSQKGVSGVSLHF	TGTGCCAGCAGCCAAAAGGGGGTGTCGGGTGTATCCCTCCACTTT
TRBD2	TRBV6-1	.	TRBJ2-7	CASSALTGTPRGGEQYF	TGTGCCAGCAGTGCCCTTACGGGGACGCCCCGGGGGGGCGAGCAGTACTTC
TRBD1	TRBV7-8	once	TRBJ1-5	CASSPGQGVDQPQHF	TGTGCCAGCAGCCCGGGACAGGGGGTGGATCAGCCCCAGCATTTT
TRBD1	TRBV28	.	TRBJ2-7	CASSGRDRGSYEQYF	TGTGCCAGCAGCGGCCGGGACAGGGGCTCCTACGAGCAGTACTTC
.	TRBV10-3	once	TRBJ1-2	CAISGQGGYGYTF	TGTGCCATCTCGGGCCAGGGCGGCTATGGCTACACCTTC